The 18 T cell receptor beta chains below come from one sample, sequenced in a study of breast tumors, draining lymph nodes, adjacent tissues. The lymph nodes were axillary draining lymph nodes from breast cancer patients. TCRdb recomputed calls from the multiplex PCR reads with MiXCR, one row per CDR3 protein. The table shows under 150,000 distinct CDR3 sequences, with about 20% occurring only once. Specimen: axillary lymph node tissue. The receptors originated from a female donor with breast cancer. Some clones in this sample may be carry-over from other donors' samples.

A word on this clonotype: At one end, the junction sequence differs from germline, possibly due to a read error. This chain links TRBV5-5 with TRBJ2-6; weak D call: TRBD1 (5 bases). This CDR3 is 16 amino acids long. CDR1 is SGHKS and CDR2 is YYEKEE in the germline V gene (reference sequence). CDR3 amino acids: CASSLSGASGASVLTF. CDR3 DNA: TGTGCCAGCAGCTTATCTGGGGCGTCTGGGGCCAGCGTCCTGACTTTC.

This clonotype was detected many times. The chain joins TRBV9 to TRBJ2-7; D remains unclear. Germline CDR1 and CDR2: SGDLS and YYNGEE. Trimming stripped 2 bases from V and 3 bases from J, with 12 bases between. This CDR3 is 14 amino acids long. Here the CDR3 reads CASSVDHEVYEQYF. The DNA for the CDR3 is TGTGCCAGCAGCGTTGACCACGAGGTCTACGAGCAGTACTTC.

There are many counts of this clonotype. The CDR3 sequence: CASSVQGNSPLHF. CDR3 bases: TGTGCCAGCAGTGTACAGGGGAATTCACCCCTCCACTTT. The V and J genes are TRBV6-1 and TRBJ1-6; TRBD1 matches at 7 bases. CDR3 size: 13 residues. Germline V gene sequence: CDR1 MNHNS, CDR2 SASEGT. V was pared by 4 bases and J by 7 bases, with 1 base of the junction left unmatched.

This clonotype was observed many times. This chain joins TRBV27 and TRBJ2-1; D is uncertain. Germline V gene data show CDR1 as MNHEY and CDR2 as SMNVEV (reference sequence). Trimming cost V 4 bases and J 2 bases, with 12 bases left between them. The CDR3 length is 15 residues. In DNA form, the CDR3 reads TGTGCCAGCAGTTCAGGTAGCCCAACCTACAATGAGCAGTTCTTC. This sequence encodes CASSSGSPTYNEQFF.

This clonotype appeared many times. V gene TRBV20-1 combines with J gene TRBJ2-5, with D possibly matching TRBD1 (6 bases). The CDR3 is made up of 14 amino acids. V was trimmed by 0 bases and J by 5 bases, leaving 13 bases between them. Germline-derived CDR1 and CDR2 are DFQATT and SNEGSKA (reference sequence). The CDR3 DNA follows: TGCAGTGCTAGAGAGGGGGCGGAACATGAGACCCAGTACTTC. Translation gives CSAREGAEHETQYF.

There are many counts of this clonotype. V usage is TRBV20-1 and J usage is TRBJ2-1; D gene ambiguous. The CDR3 has 13 residues. The germline V and J ends were trimmed by 1 base and 8 bases, with 12 bases remaining between them. CDR1 and CDR2 from the germline V gene are DFQATT and SNEGSKA (reference sequence). The CDR3: CSARVHSRYEQFF. The CDR3 region has the DNA TGCAGTGCTAGAGTCCATAGCCGCTATGAGCAGTTCTTC.

Many counts were recorded for this clonotype. V is TRBV7-3 and J is TRBJ2-1; either TRBD1 or TRBD2 may fit D (5 bases each). There are 15 residues in the CDR3. Germline CDR1 reads SGHTA; CDR2 reads FQGTGA. V gave up 2 bases and J gave up 7 bases, with 15 bases separating them. The CDR3 DNA is TGTGCCAGCAGCTTACCGGGGCCCTCAGTGAATGAGCAGTTCTTC. Translation: CASSLPGPSVNEQFF.

This clonotype was detected ten times or more. The genes are TRBV12-3 or TRBV12-4 and TRBJ2-5, with a possible D match to TRBD1 (6 bases). The CDR3 loop spans 15 amino acids. Trimming pared 1 base from V and 4 bases from J, leaving 13 bases between. CDR3 nucleotide sequence: TGTGCCAGCAGTTTAGTCTCAGGGGATAGAGAGACCCAGTACTTC. Amino acid sequence: CASSLVSGDRETQYF.

This clonotype was counted ten times or more. This rearrangement joins TRBV9 to TRBJ2-2, with 8 bases identical to TRBD1. Germline V lookup: CDR1 SGDLS, CDR2 YYNGEE. V was clipped by 4 bases and J by 3 bases; unmatched bases: 5. The CDR3 runs 15 residues. The CDR3 DNA sequence: TGTGCCAGCAGCCCGACAGGGGTAGACACCGGGGAGCTGTTTTTT. Protein sequence: CASSPTGVDTGELFF.

This clonotype was recorded at least ten times. The chain combines TRBV10-3 with TRBJ2-7, with TRBD2 identical over 9 bases. Germline V gene sequence: CDR1 ENHRY, CDR2 SYGVKD. The V and J ends lost 3 bases and 0 bases, in that order; junction bases with no gene match: 9. The CDR3 totals 17 residues. This chain's CDR3 is CAISDLAGAFSSYEQYF. CDR3 nucleotide sequence: TGTGCCATCAGTGATTTAGCGGGGGCCTTCAGCTCCTACGAGCAGTACTTC.

For this clonotype: This may be a read error: a much more frequent sequence differs by one nucleotide. The V and J genes are TRBV11-3 and TRBJ2-5; tentatively, D is TRBD2 (6 bases). The V gene lost 7 bases and the J gene lost 3 bases, with 15 bases spanning the gap. This CDR3 has 14 residues. The germline gives CDR1 SGHNT, CDR2 YENEEA. This CDR3 is CASNPGRSKETQYF. The CDR3 DNA sequence: TGTGCCAGCAACCCAGGGAGGTCCAAAGAGACCCAGTACTTC.

The table lists this clonotype with many counts. The chain recombines TRBV9 with TRBJ2-1; D remains unclear. Germline V gives CDR1 SGDLS, CDR2 YYNGEE. This CDR3 is built from 15 residues. The V gene lost 0 bases and the J gene lost 2 bases, with 9 bases spanning the gap. CDR3 residues: CASSVEPTTYNEQFF. CDR3 DNA sequence: TGTGCCAGCAGCGTAGAGCCTACGACCTACAATGAGCAGTTCTTC. Drawing the rest from reference TRBV9 and TRBJ2-1, the complete variable domain is DSGVTQTPKHLITATGQRVTLRCSPRSGDLSVYWYQQSLDQGLQFLIQYYNGEERAKGNILERFSAQQFPDLHSELNLSSLELGDSALYFCASSVEPTTYNEQFFGPGTRLTVL.

This clonotype was counted at least ten times. The rearrangement links TRBV20-1 to TRBJ2-5, with 10 bases aligning to TRBD2. The length of the CDR3 is 15 residues. Trimming at V came to 0 bases and at J to 5 bases, leaving 6 bases not matched to a gene. Germline values: CDR1 DFQATT, CDR2 SNEGSKA (reference sequence). The CDR3 bases are TGCAGTGCTAGAGATCCTAGCGGGAGCGGGGAGACCCAGTACTTC. The encoded protein is CSARDPSGSGETQYF.

Many counts were recorded for this clonotype. J is TRBJ2-2 and V is TRBV25-1, with 13 positions matching TRBD2. The junction had 10 bases not matched to a gene; V was cut back by 8 bases and J by 1 base. The germline CDR1 and CDR2 sequences are MGHDK and SYGVNS. The CDR3 is made up of 18 amino acids. CDR3 sequence (DNA): TGTGCCAGCGCCCCGAGGACTAGCGGGGGTTGGAACACCGGGGAGCTGTTTTTT. Protein product: CASAPRTSGGWNTGELFF.

This clonotype was detected ten times or more. This chain uses TRBV30 with TRBJ1-6; D is uncertain. In germline, CDR1 is GTSNPN, CDR2 SVGIG (reference sequence). V was shortened by 2 bases and J by 6 bases, with 14 bases between the two germline ends. The CDR3 has 15 residues. As DNA, the CDR3 is TGTGCCTGGAGTCACACCTTATCATCTAATTCACCCCTCCACTTT. Encoded protein: CAWSHTLSSNSPLHF.

There are many counts of this clonotype. The J gene is TRBJ1-5, the V gene TRBV19, with D unclear. The CDR3 extends over 14 amino acids. Germline CDR1 LNHDA, CDR2 SQIVND (reference sequence). Trimming took off 3 bases at V and 4 bases at J, with 10 bases between the two ends. The CDR3 sequence is CASSISAQNQPQHF. The CDR3 coding sequence is TGTGCCAGTAGTATCTCGGCTCAGAATCAGCCCCAGCATTTT.

J is TRBJ1-4 and V is TRBV5-1; D call uncertain. This CDR3 region has 16 residues. Germline CDR1 SGHRS, CDR2 YFSETQ. Between the trimmed V and J ends, which lost 4 bases and 0 bases, there was a span of 13 bases. The CDR3 sequence is CASSQANTATNEKLFF. The CDR3 DNA reads TGCGCCAGCAGCCAGGCGAATACGGCAACTAATGAAAAACTGTTTTTT.

This clonotype has a count of ten or more. The chain recombines TRBV7-6 with TRBJ1-5; D is perhaps TRBD1 (5 bases). The germline V and J ends were trimmed by 5 bases and 1 base, with 12 bases remaining between them. The CDR3 is 15 residues long. Germline values: CDR1 SGHVS, CDR2 FNYEAQ. In DNA form, the CDR3 reads TGTGCCAGCAGCCTGACAGAGGGAAGCAATCAGCCCCAGCATTTT. It is translated as CASSLTEGSNQPQHF.